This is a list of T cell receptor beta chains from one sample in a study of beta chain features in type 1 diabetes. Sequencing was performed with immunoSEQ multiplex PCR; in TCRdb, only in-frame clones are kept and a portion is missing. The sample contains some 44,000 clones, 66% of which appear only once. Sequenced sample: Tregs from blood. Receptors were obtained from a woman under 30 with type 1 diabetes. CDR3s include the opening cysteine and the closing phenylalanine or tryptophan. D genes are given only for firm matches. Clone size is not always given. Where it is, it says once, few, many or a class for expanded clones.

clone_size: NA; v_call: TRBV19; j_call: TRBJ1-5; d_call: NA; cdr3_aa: CASSLTISNQPQHF; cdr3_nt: TGTGCCAGTAGTCTGACAATCAGCAATCAGCCCCAGCATTTT
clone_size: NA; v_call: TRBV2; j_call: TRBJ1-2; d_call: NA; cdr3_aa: CASSPGYTF; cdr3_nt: TGTGCCAGCTCTCCTGGCTACACCTTC
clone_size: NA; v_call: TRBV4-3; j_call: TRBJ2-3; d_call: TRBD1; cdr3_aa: CASSQRQGNTQYF; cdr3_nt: TGCGCCAGCAGCCAGAGACAGGGGAATACGCAGTATTTT
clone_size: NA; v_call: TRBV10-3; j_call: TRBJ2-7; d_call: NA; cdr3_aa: CAVTTPRGQYF; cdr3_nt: TGTGCCGTCACTACGCCGCGGGGGCAGTACTTC
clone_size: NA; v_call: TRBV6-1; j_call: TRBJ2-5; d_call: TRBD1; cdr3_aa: CASSWDSQETQYF; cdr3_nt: TGTGCCAGCAGCTGGGACAGCCAAGAGACCCAGTACTTC
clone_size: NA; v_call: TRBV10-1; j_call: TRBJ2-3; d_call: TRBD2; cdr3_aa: CASSDPASGGTDTQYF; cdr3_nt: TGCGCCAGCAGTGACCCGGCTAGCGGGGGAACAGATACGCAGTATTTT
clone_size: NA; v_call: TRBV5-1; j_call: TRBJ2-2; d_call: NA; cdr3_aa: CASSLASQAPGELFF; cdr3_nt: TGCGCCAGCAGCTTGGCCAGCCAGGCACCCGGGGAGCTGTTTTTT
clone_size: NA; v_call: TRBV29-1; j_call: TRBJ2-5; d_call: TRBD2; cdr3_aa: CSVAFGAGKETQYF; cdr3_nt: TGCAGCGTTGCATTCGGAGCGGGGAAAGAGACCCAGTACTTC
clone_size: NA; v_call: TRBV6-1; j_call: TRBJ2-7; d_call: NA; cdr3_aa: CASVRIYEQYF; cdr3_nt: TGTGCCAGCGTGCGCATCTACGAGCAGTACTTC
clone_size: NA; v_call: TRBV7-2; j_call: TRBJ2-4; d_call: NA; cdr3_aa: CVSSLSFDRIAKNIQYF; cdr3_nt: TGTGTCAGCAGCTTATCTTTCGACAGGATAGCCAAAAACATTCAGTACTTC
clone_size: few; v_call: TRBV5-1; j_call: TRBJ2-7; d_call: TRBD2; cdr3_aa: CASSPLLAGGAHEQYF; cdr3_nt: TGCGCCAGCAGCCCCCTCCTAGCGGGAGGTGCCCACGAGCAGTACTTC
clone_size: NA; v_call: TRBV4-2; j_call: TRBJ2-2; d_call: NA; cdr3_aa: CASSPRGGGPITGELFF; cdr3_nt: TGTGCCAGCAGCCCCAGAGGGGGAGGGCCGATCACCGGGGAGCTGTTTTTT
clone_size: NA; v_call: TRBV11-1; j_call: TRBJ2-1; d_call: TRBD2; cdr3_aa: CASSPYEWEGGRYNEQFF; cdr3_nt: TGTGCCAGCAGCCCGTACGAGTGGGAGGGAGGTCGGTACAATGAGCAGTTCTTC
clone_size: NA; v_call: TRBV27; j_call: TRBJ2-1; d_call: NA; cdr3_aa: CASSRVFAPQFF; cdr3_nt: TGTGCCAGCAGCCGCGTATTTGCCCCTCAGTTCTTC
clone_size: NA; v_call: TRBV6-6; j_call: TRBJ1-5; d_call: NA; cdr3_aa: CASSYRGGNQPQHF; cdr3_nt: TGTGCCAGCAGTTACCGGGGTGGCAATCAGCCCCAGCATTTT
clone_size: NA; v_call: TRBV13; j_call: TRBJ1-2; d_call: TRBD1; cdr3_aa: CASSLGQGYGYTF; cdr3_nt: TGTGCCAGCAGCTTGGGACAGGGCTATGGCTACACCTTC
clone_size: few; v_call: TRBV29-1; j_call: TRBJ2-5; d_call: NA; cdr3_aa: CSVITPYQETQYF; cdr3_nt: TGCAGCGTTATAACTCCTTATCAAGAGACCCAGTACTTC
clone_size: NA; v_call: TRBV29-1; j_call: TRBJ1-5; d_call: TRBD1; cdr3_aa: CSVGGRGDQPQHF; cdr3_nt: TGCAGCGTTGGAGGCAGGGGGGACCAGCCCCAGCATTTT
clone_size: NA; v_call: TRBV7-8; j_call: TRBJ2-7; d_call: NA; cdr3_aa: CASSPGLLVQLDYEQYF; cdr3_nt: TGTGCCAGCAGCCCAGGCTTACTAGTCCAGCTAGACTACGAGCAGTACTTC
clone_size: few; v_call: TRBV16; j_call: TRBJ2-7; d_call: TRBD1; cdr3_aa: CASSQWDRAFYEQYF; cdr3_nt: TGTGCCAGCAGCCAATGGGACAGAGCATTCTACGAGCAGTACTTC
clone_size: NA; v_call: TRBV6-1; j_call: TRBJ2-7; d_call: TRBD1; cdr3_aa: CASSLTGMGEQYF; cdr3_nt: TGTGCCAGCAGTTTGACAGGGATGGGCGAGCAGTACTTC
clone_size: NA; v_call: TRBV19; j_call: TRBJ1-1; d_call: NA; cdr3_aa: CASSRQMNTEAFF; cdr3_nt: TGTGCCAGTAGTAGGCAGATGAACACTGAAGCTTTCTTT
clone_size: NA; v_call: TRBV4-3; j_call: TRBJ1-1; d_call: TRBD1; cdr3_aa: CASSQFGGQGARATEAFF; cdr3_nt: TGCGCCAGCAGCCAATTCGGGGGACAGGGCGCCCGGGCGACTGAAGCTTTCTTT
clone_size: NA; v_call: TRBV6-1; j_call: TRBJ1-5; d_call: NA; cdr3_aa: CASSEVSPLQPQHF; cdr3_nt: TGTGCCAGCAGTGAAGTATCCCCCTTGCAGCCCCAGCATTTT
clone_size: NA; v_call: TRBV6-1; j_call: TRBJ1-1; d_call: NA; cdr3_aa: CASSDFDTEAFF; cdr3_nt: TGTGCCAGCAGTGATTTCGACACTGAAGCTTTCTTT
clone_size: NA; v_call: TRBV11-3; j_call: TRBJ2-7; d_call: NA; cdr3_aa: CASSPRAGAAYEQYF; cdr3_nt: TGTGCCAGCAGCCCCCGGGCGGGGGCCGCCTACGAGCAGTACTTC
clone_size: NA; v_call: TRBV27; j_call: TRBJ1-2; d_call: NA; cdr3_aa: CASSLSRGEGYTF; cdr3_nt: TGTGCCAGCAGTTTATCGCGCGGGGAAGGCTACACCTTC
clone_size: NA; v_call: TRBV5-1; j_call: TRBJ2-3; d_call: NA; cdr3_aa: CASSRGGTDTQYF; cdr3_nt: TGCGCCAGCTCCAGGGGTGGCACAGATACGCAGTATTTT
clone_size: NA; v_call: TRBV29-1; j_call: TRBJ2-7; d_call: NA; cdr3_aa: CSGADNSYEQYF; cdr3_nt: TGCAGCGGTGCGGACAACTCCTACGAGCAGTACTTC
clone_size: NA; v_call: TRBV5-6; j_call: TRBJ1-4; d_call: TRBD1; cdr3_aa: CASSLPGAGGEKLFF; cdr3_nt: TGTGCCAGCAGCCTCCCTGGGGCAGGGGGTGAAAAACTGTTTTTT
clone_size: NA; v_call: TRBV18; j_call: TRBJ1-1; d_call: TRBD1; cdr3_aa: CASSSLPGQGAGLNTEAFF; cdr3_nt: TGTGCCAGCTCATCCCTCCCGGGACAGGGGGCGGGTTTAAACACTGAAGCTTTCTTT